These T cell receptor beta chains were read from a single sample in a study of cytotoxic CD8 clonotypes in ibrutinib-treated CLL. The table came from immunoSEQ multiplex PCR; TCRdb's copy has only in-frame clones and leaves some out. The sample contains 130,000 or so clones, about 72% of which appear only once. The specimen was PBMCs, collected after 12 months of ibrutinib treatment. These receptors all stem from a human donor with chronic lymphocytic leukemia. Both conserved end residues are trimmed from each CDR3. Each record gives: V gene, clone size, CDR3 protein. Clone size is not always given. Where it is, it says once, few, many or a class for expanded clones.

>TRBV6-5|NA
ASSRLAGGSEQY
>TRBV6-5|few
ASRTGAYEQY
>TRBV7-2|once
ASSPGEGKGYT
>TRBV5-1|NA
ASSLRARWDEQY
>TRBV27|NA
ASSLEGGSDTQY
>TRBV7-9|NA
ASSLTGSNTEAF
>TRBV29-1|NA
SVGGTGIDEQY
>TRBV14|NA
ASSQRGRGWTEAF
>TRBV11-3|NA
ASSLDPGPTYEQY
>TRBV10-3|few
AISWDSTTEAF
>TRBV4-1|NA
ASSPPGRGNTEAF
>TRBV11-3|few
ASSLSGTSYEQY
>TRBV7-2|NA
ASSPQGREAF
>TRBV9|NA
ASSVGLAGTTDTQY
>TRBV5-1|NA
ASSNRDGNSPLH
>TRBV11-3|NA
ASSSRDRETQY
>TRBV18|NA
ASSRTGSYEQY
>TRBV28|NA
ASRVDRGISYEQY
>TRBV6-5|NA
ASSSQGDNQPQH
>TRBV6-5|NA
ASSYKVGGANEQF